This T cell receptor beta chain stems from a study of cytomegalovirus exposure and HLA in healthy donors. Study context: Membership in the Caucasian-associated ancestry cluster was found for 81% of 398 genotyped donors. Study-wide results and caveats: A few CMV-associated chains proved CMV antigen-specific in vitro. Reports showed the classifier diagnosing cytomegalovirus status with high specificity and sensitivity.

Germline-derived CDR1 and CDR2 are SEHNR and FQNEAQ (reference sequence). The ends were cut back, 1 base at V and 2 bases at J, with 12 bases in the middle. The CDR3 consists of 15 residues. This clone was observed a handful of times. The target antigen is unknown. 60 Vbeta and 13 Jbeta primers were used in PCR. This table comes from immunoSEQ multiplex PCR, and its TCRdb copy is limited to in-frame clones, with some not included. The table has roughly 100,000 clones, roughly 13% seen once. The TCR sequence derives from a man between 35 and 55 years old in good health and CMV-seropositive. The sample taken for sequencing was PBMCs. The chain has TRBV7-9 and TRBJ2-7; a weak D match, TRBD2 (6 bases). The CDR3 here is CASSLGSSGAYEQYF. As DNA, the CDR3 is TGTGCCAGCAGCTTAGGGAGTAGCGGTGCCTACGAGCAGTACTTC.